This entry lists 8 T cell receptor beta chains sequenced from one sample in a study of vaccination effects on CD4 cells after COVID-19. No antigen is known for these receptors. In the ViraFEST assay, antigen-specific CD4+ clonotypes were identified by expansion after peptide-pool stimulation. Isolation of CD4+ T cells took place after 10 days of culture. From March to December 2020, the person had a SARS-CoV-2 infection that was confirmed by PCR. Participants completed two doses of the BNT162b2 or mRNA-1273 vaccine. The data were produced by immunoSEQ multiplex PCR, yet TCRdb's version contains in-frame clones alone and is incomplete. The sample comprises about 14,000 clones, roughly 75% of which are singletons, and around a sixth rests with the top ten. The source was CD4+ T cells from PBMCs cultured with SARS-CoV-2 spike peptides, collected after COVID-19 vaccination. These receptors were taken from a human donor who had a prior SARS-CoV-2 infection.

The chain joins TRBV7-2 to TRBJ1-6, with D perhaps matching TRBD1 (6 bases). The CDR3 length is 14 residues. V was cut by 5 bases and J by 7 bases, with 12 bases left in between. Looked up from germline, CDR1 is SGHTA and CDR2 is FQGNSA. The CDR3 sequence: CASSTTGPNSPLHF. CDR3 DNA: TGTGCCAGCAGCACCACAGGGCCCAATTCACCCCTCCACTTT.

This clone was observed a single time. The chain joins TRBV10-3 to TRBJ2-1, with 7 bases aligning to TRBD1. Looked up from germline, CDR1 is ENHRY and CDR2 is SYGVKD. The CDR3 has 17 amino acids. V shed 0 bases and J 3 bases; nucleotides not matched to a gene: 8. The CDR3 sequence: CAISESLGTAYYNEQFF. The CDR3 DNA reads TGTGCCATCAGTGAGTCGTTAGGGACAGCGTACTACAATGAGCAGTTCTTC.

This clone has only one observation. V is TRBV18 and J is TRBJ1-3; D is perhaps TRBD1 (6 bases). The V and J ends lost 3 bases and 1 base respectively, with 16 bases between them. Germline V gene sequence: CDR1 KGHSH, CDR2 LQKENI. The CDR3 spans 17 residues. The DNA for the CDR3 is TGTGCCAGCTCACCTTTACAGGGTGCCGATTCTGGAAACACCATATATTTT. It specifies CASSPLQGADSGNTIYF.

The rearrangement uses TRBV19 and TRBJ2-7, with TRBD2 matching 10 bases. V lost 4 bases, J lost 7 bases, and 13 bases stayed unmatched. The CDR3 length is 16 residues. The germline CDR1 and CDR2 sequences are LNHDA and SQIVND (reference sequence). The CDR3 sequence: CASSTRTSGNPREQYF. The CDR3 region has the DNA TGTGCCAGTAGTACCCGGACTAGCGGCAATCCCCGGGAGCAGTACTTC. The full variable domain, with the rest looked up from reference TRBV19 and TRBJ2-7, is DGGITQSPKYLFRKEGQNVTLSCEQNLNHDAMYWYRQDPGQGLRLIYYSQIVNDFQKGDIAEGYSVSREKKESFPLTVTSAQKNPTAFYLCASSTRTSGNPREQYFGPGTRLTVT.

The rearrangement joins TRBV4-2 to TRBJ2-3; D not resolved. Germline-derived CDR1 and CDR2 are LGHNA and YNFKEQ. V dropped 1 base and J dropped 4 bases, with 24 bases sitting between them. This CDR3 is built from 19 residues. CDR3: CASSQGQVSPTPGADTQYF. The CDR3 DNA sequence: TGTGCCAGCAGCCAAGGTCAGGTGAGCCCCACCCCGGGCGCAGATACGCAGTATTTT.

This chain links TRBV5-1 with TRBJ1-2; TRBD1 matches 11 bases. The CDR3 spans 16 residues. The germline CDR1 and CDR2 sequences are SGHRS and YFSETQ. V dropped 4 bases and J dropped 4; count of bases not matched to a gene: 9. CDR3 bases: TGCGCCAGCAGCCAAGCAGTCGGACAGGGGGCCTATGGCTACACCTTC. Translation gives CASSQAVGQGAYGYTF.

This sequence joins TRBV15 and TRBJ2-7; D not resolved. V lost 0 bases to trimming and J lost 5 bases, with 5 bases between them. Germline V gene lookup returns CDR1 LNHNV and CDR2 YYDKDF (reference sequence). The CDR3 has 12 amino acids. The CDR3 nucleotides read TGTGCCACCAGCAGAGATCGGGACGAGCAGTACTTC. This sequence encodes CATSRDRDEQYF.

The chain recombines TRBV19 with TRBJ1-1; tentative D call: TRBD1 (6 bases). Trimming removed 3 bases from V and 5 bases from J, with 16 bases in between. This CDR3 region has 15 residues. Germline CDR1 reads LNHDA; CDR2 reads SQIVND (reference sequence). In DNA form, the CDR3 reads TGTGCCAGTAGTATTATCGGGTCAGGGGATACTGAAGCTTTCTTT. It specifies CASSIIGSGDTEAFF.